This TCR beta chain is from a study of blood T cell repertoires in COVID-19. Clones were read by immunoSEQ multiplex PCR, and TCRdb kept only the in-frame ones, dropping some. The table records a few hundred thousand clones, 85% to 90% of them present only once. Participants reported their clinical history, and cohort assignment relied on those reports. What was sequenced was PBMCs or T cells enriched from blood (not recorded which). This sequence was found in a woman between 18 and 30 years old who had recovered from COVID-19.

The CDR3 nucleotides are TGCGCCAGCAGCCAAGGGGCGGGGAGCACAGATACGCAGTATTTT. This codes for CASSQGAGSTDTQYF. The chain uses TRBV4-1 and TRBJ2-3, with D tentatively TRBD2 (6 bases). CDR3 length equals 15 residues. In germline, CDR1 is MGHRA, CDR2 YSYEKL. V lost 1 base and J 0 bases, leaving 8 bases between the germline ends.